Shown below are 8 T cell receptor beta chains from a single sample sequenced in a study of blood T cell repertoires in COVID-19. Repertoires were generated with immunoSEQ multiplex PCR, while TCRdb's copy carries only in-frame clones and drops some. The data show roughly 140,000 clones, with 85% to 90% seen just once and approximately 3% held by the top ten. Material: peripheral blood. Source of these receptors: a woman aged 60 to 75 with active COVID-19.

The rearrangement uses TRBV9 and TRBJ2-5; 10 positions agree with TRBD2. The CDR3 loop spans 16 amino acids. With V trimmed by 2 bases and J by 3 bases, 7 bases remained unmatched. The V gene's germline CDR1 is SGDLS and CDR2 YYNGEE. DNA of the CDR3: TGTGCCAGCAGCGTTTCGGCTAGCGGGAGTAAAGAGACCCAGTACTTC. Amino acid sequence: CASSVSASGSKETQYF.

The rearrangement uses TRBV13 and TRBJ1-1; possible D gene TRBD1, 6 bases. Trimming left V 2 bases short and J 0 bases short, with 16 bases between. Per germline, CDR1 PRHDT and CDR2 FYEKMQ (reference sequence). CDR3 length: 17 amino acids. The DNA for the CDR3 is TGTGCCAGCAGCTTAAATATCGGGGGGGGCCTGAACACTGAAGCTTTCTTT. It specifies CASSLNIGGGLNTEAFF.

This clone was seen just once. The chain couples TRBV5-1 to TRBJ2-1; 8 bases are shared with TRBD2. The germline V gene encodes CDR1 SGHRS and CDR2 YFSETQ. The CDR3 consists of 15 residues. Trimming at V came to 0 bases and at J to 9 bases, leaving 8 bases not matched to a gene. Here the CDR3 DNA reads TGCGCCAGCAGCTTGGACGGGAGGGCAGTTGGTGAGCAGTTCTTC. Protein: CASSLDGRAVGEQFF.

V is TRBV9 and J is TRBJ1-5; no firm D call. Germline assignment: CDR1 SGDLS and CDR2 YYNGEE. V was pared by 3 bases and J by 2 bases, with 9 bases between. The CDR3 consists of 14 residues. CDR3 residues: CASSGGWGNQPQHF. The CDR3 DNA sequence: TGTGCCAGCAGCGGAGGGTGGGGCAATCAGCCCCAGCATTTT.

The CDR3: CASSPSSGSGELFF. CDR3 nucleotide sequence: TGCGCCAGCAGCCCTAGTAGCGGAAGCGGGGAGCTGTTTTTT. The V and J genes are TRBV10-1 and TRBJ2-2; perhaps TRBD2 as D (6 bases). Trimming left V 6 bases short and J 7 bases short, with 15 bases between. Germline V gene data show CDR1 as WNHNN and CDR2 as SYGVQD (reference sequence). CDR3 length equals 14 residues.

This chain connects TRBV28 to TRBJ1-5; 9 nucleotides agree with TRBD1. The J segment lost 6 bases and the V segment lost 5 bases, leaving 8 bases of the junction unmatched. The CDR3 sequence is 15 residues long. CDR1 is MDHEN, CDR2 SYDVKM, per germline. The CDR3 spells CASSPGGQGLQPQHF. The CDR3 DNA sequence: TGTGCCAGCAGTCCGGGGGGACAGGGCCTTCAGCCCCAGCATTTT.

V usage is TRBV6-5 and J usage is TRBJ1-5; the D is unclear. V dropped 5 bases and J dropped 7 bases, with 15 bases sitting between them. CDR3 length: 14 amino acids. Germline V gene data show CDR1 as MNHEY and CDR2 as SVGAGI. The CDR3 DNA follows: TGTGCCAGCAGTCCGGGATCCACTGGACAGCCCCAGCATTTT. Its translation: CASSPGSTGQPQHF.

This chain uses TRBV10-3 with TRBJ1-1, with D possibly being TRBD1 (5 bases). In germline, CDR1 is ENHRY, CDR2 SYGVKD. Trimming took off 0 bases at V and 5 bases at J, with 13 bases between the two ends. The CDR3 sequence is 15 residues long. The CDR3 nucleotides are TGTGCCATCAGTGAGTCGAATAGGGGTGAAACTGAAGCTTTCTTT. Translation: CAISESNRGETEAFF.